Below, 28 T cell receptor beta chains from the same sample are listed, as sequenced in a study of T cell responses to AZD1222 COVID-19 vaccine. The protocol was immunoSEQ multiplex PCR, while the TCRdb copy is restricted to in-frame clones and leaves out a portion. The data contain about 100,000 clones, about 85% of them singletons. Source: peripheral blood, taken on day 0 of AZD1222 vaccination. All receptors come from an adult in good health.

The J gene is TRBJ2-5, the V gene TRBV7-2; tentative D call: TRBD2 (5 bases). CDR1 is SGHTA, CDR2 FQGNSA, per germline. The CDR3 is 12 residues long. V lost 5 bases and J lost 5, with 9 bases in between. CDR3 amino acids: CASSTGKETQYF. The DNA for the CDR3 is TGTGCCAGCAGCACCGGGAAGGAGACCCAGTACTTC.

The chain's CDR3 is CASSLLAGAETGELFF. DNA of the CDR3: TGTGCCAGCAGTTTACTAGCGGGAGCGGAGACCGGGGAGCTGTTTTTT. This chain links TRBV6-5 with TRBJ2-2; 11 bases map to TRBD2. The CDR3 runs 16 residues. Losses at the gene ends were 4 bases for V and 5 bases for J; bases not matched to a gene: 6. Germline V gene lookup returns CDR1 MNHEY and CDR2 SVGAGI.

This chain connects TRBV2 to TRBJ1-2; D is undetermined. Germline CDR1 SNHLY, CDR2 FYNNEI. This CDR3 spans 13 amino acids. V shed 11 bases and J shed 6 bases, with 19 bases lying between them. The CDR3 nucleotides read TGTGCCTGCCGGGTTTACCTCGGGGATGGCTACACCTTC. Translating it yields CACRVYLGDGYTF.

The V call is TRBV7-9, the J call TRBJ2-7; TRBD1 matches 7 bases. V lost 6 bases, J lost 0 bases, and 8 bases stayed unmatched. The CDR3 is 15 amino acids. From germline, CDR1 is SEHNR and CDR2 FQNEAQ (reference sequence). CDR3 nucleotide sequence: TGTGCCAGCAGGGAACAGGGGCCGAGCTCCTACGAGCAGTACTTC. It yields the protein CASREQGPSSYEQYF.

The V and J genes are TRBV19 and TRBJ1-1; a weak D match, TRBD1 (6 bases). Germline V gene sequence: CDR1 LNHDA, CDR2 SQIVND (reference sequence). The CDR3 is 17 amino acids. V was trimmed by 8 bases and J by 4 bases, leaving 26 bases between them. CDR3 region: CASPPPGRGQGGTEAFF. In DNA form, the CDR3 reads TGTGCCAGTCCCCCCCCTGGGCGGGGGCAAGGTGGCACTGAAGCTTTCTTT.

This chain connects TRBV6-5 to TRBJ2-7, with D tentatively TRBD1 (5 bases). The CDR3 is 14 residues long. Per the germline V gene, CDR1 is MNHEY and CDR2 is SVGAGI. Trimming took off 4 bases at V and 2 bases at J, with 12 bases between the two ends. The CDR3 protein is CASSWKGLPYEQYF. The CDR3, as DNA: TGTGCCAGCAGTTGGAAGGGGCTCCCCTACGAGCAGTACTTC.

The chain uses TRBV7-9 and TRBJ2-3; D remains unclear. Trimming shortened V by 8 bases and J by 0 bases, and 12 bases separated the two germline ends. CDR1 SEHNR and CDR2 FQNEAQ come from the germline V gene (reference sequence). The length of the CDR3 is 14 residues. CDR3 sequence (DNA): TGTGCCAGCCAGCCCTCCAGAAGCACAGATACGCAGTATTTT. Protein sequence: CASQPSRSTDTQYF.

This chain uses TRBV18 with TRBJ1-4; the D gene is possibly TRBD1 (5 bases). The germline V and J ends were trimmed by 2 bases and 8 bases, with 18 bases remaining between them. Germline CDR1 is KGHSH and CDR2 is LQKENI. The length of the CDR3 is 16 residues. This CDR3 is CASSPSSWEGNEKLFF. CDR3 DNA: TGTGCCAGCTCACCATCATCTTGGGAGGGGAACGAAAAACTGTTTTTT.

This clone was picked up a small number of times. This chain links TRBV6-1 with TRBJ2-7; D gene unclear. Trimming shortened V by 2 bases and J by 6 bases, and 17 bases separated the two germline ends. The CDR3 runs to 15 residues. Germline CDR1 MNHNS, CDR2 SASEGT. This CDR3 reads CASSEQVSSPSEQYF. The CDR3 DNA is TGTGCCAGCAGTGAACAGGTTTCTTCCCCCAGCGAGCAGTACTTC.

The genes are TRBV15 and TRBJ1-2, with TRBD1 identical over 7 bases. This CDR3 is 14 amino acids long. Germline assignment: CDR1 LNHNV and CDR2 YYDKDF (reference sequence). The trim removed 3 bases at V and 6 bases at J, leaving 7 bases unmatched. This CDR3 reads CATSSRTGDDGYTF. The CDR3 DNA sequence: TGTGCCACCAGCAGCAGGACAGGTGATGATGGCTACACCTTC.

The V gene is TRBV5-1, the J gene TRBJ2-7; 7 bases are shared with TRBD1. The CDR3 is 14 amino acids. The trim removed 0 bases at V and 0 bases at J, leaving 0 bases unmatched. Germline assignment: CDR1 SGHRS and CDR2 YFSETQ. CDR3 nucleotide sequence: TGCGCCAGCAGCTTGGGGGACAGCTCCTACGAGCAGTACTTC. Translating gives CASSLGDSSYEQYF.

The V gene is TRBV6-5, the J gene TRBJ1-1, with 7 bases lining up with TRBD1. Trimming at V came to 3 bases and at J to 5 bases, leaving 6 bases not matched to a gene. The CDR3 runs 14 residues. CDR1 and CDR2 (germline): MNHEY, SVGAGI. CDR3 sequence: CASSYSGGLTEAFF. Written as DNA, the CDR3 is TGTGCCAGCAGTTATTCAGGGGGGTTGACTGAAGCTTTCTTT.

The rearrangement joins TRBV19 to TRBJ2-1; D is possibly TRBD1 (5 bases). Germline-derived CDR1 and CDR2 are LNHDA and SQIVND (reference sequence). V was pared by 7 bases and J by 2 bases, with 12 bases between. The CDR3 runs 14 residues. In DNA, the CDR3 is TGTGCCAGTACCTCCCAGGGAACCTACAATGAGCAGTTCTTC. This gives the protein CASTSQGTYNEQFF.

The V and J genes are TRBV6-2 or TRBV6-3 and TRBJ1-2; possible D gene TRBD1, 6 bases. Per the germline V gene, CDR1 is MNHEY and CDR2 is SVGEGT. This CDR3 is 14 amino acids long. The V gene lost 5 bases and the J gene lost 7 bases, with 17 bases spanning the gap. This CDR3 reads CASSTEQGASGYTF. The CDR3 bases are TGTGCCAGCAGTACCGAACAGGGTGCCTCTGGCTACACCTTC.

The chain couples TRBV14 to TRBJ2-5; D unresolved. Trimming shortened V by 1 base and J by 7 bases, and 19 bases separated the two germline ends. This CDR3 comprises 16 residues. The germline CDR1 and CDR2 sequences are SGHDN and FVKESK. CDR3 loop: CASSQGLGLDGGTQYF. The CDR3 DNA reads TGTGCCAGCAGCCAAGGCCTAGGTTTAGACGGCGGGACCCAGTACTTC. Full variable domain (remainder filled in from reference TRBV14 and TRBJ2-5): EAGVTQFPSHSVIEKGQTVTLRCDPISGHDNLYWYRRVMGKEIKFLLHFVKESKQDESGMPNNRFLAERTGGTYSTLKVQPAELEDSGVYFCASSQGLGLDGGTQYFGPGTRLLVL.

The chain carries TRBV4-3 and TRBJ1-2; no clear D gene. The CDR3 consists of 15 residues. V shed 4 bases and J shed 4 bases, with 16 bases lying between them. Germline lookup yields CDR1 LGHNA and CDR2 YSLEER. CDR3 sequence reads: CASSPTRDFSYGYTF. CDR3 in DNA: TGCGCCAGCAGCCCAACCCGCGACTTCTCCTATGGCTACACCTTC.

The J gene is TRBJ2-7, the V gene TRBV28; TRBD2 agrees at 12 bases. Trimming removed 5 bases from V and 2 bases from J; junction bases left unmatched: 4. This CDR3 region has 15 residues. Germline V gene data show CDR1 as MDHEN and CDR2 as SYDVKM. CDR3 sequence reads: CASSPGTSGPYEQYF. The CDR3, as DNA: TGTGCCAGCAGTCCCGGGACTAGCGGGCCCTACGAGCAGTACTTC. The full variable domain, completed using reference TRBV28 and TRBJ2-7, is DVKVTQSSRYLVKRTGEKVFLECVQDMDHENMFWYRQDPGLGLRLIYFSYDVKMKEKGDIPEGYSVSREKKERFSLILESASTNQTSMYLCASSPGTSGPYEQYFGPGTRLTVT.

The chain carries TRBV10-2 and TRBJ2-7, with 8 bases lining up with TRBD1. CDR3 size: 16 residues. V lost 3 bases, J lost 2 bases, and 9 bases stayed unmatched. The germline V gene has CDR1 WSHSY and CDR2 SAAADI. The CDR3 reads CASSERRTGTPYEQYF. CDR3 DNA: TGCGCCAGCAGTGAAAGGAGGACAGGGACCCCCTACGAGCAGTACTTC.

The rearrangement links TRBV4-1 to TRBJ1-3, with 9 bases identical to TRBD1. Germline CDR1 and CDR2: MGHRA and YSYEKL. With V trimmed by 3 bases and J by 0 bases, 12 bases remained unmatched. The CDR3 is made up of 19 amino acids. CDR3 nucleotide sequence: TGCGCCAGCAGCCACTACAGGGGGCCGGGTAAGAGCTCTGGAAACACCATATATTTT. Its protein product is CASSHYRGPGKSSGNTIYF.

This sequence joins TRBV27 and TRBJ2-7; D possibly uses TRBD1 or TRBD2 (7 bases each). The V gene lost 8 bases and the J gene lost 2 bases, with 16 bases spanning the gap. Per germline, CDR1 MNHEY and CDR2 SMNVEV (reference sequence). The length of the CDR3 is 14 residues. CDR3 nucleotides: TGTGCCAGCGGAGAAGCGGGACAGCCCTACGAGCAGTACTTC. Translating it yields CASGEAGQPYEQYF.

This rearrangement joins TRBV9 to TRBJ1-1; no definite D call. Trimming took off 5 bases at V and 1 base at J, with 12 bases between the two ends. The germline gives CDR1 SGDLS, CDR2 YYNGEE. The CDR3 consists of 14 residues. The CDR3 DNA sequence: TGTGCCAGCAGTTCCCCTGGGGAGAACACTGAAGCTTTCTTT. The encoded protein is CASSSPGENTEAFF.

The J gene is TRBJ2-5, the V gene TRBV7-3; tentative D call: TRBD1 (6 bases). The CDR3 spans 13 residues. V was clipped by 4 bases and J by 5 bases, with 11 bases between them. CDR1 is SGHTA, CDR2 FQGTGA, per germline. This CDR3 reads CASSSQGGETQYF. The CDR3 DNA is TGTGCCAGCAGCTCACAGGGTGGTGAGACCCAGTACTTC.

The CDR3: CASSYSQGEAANVLTF. The CDR3 DNA reads as TGTGCCAGCAGTTACTCACAGGGCGAGGCGGCCAACGTCCTGACTTTC. This rearrangement joins TRBV6-6 to TRBJ2-6; possibly TRBD1 for D (6 bases). Trimming shortened V by 0 bases and J by 6 bases, and 12 bases separated the two germline ends. Germline V gene data show CDR1 as MNHNY and CDR2 as SVGAGI (reference sequence). This CDR3 is built from 16 residues.

This chain links TRBV27 with TRBJ2-3; 7 bases line up with TRBD2. The CDR3 contains 16 residues. V dropped 8 bases and J dropped 5; count of bases not matched to a gene: 16. The germline V gene has CDR1 MNHEY and CDR2 SMNVEV (reference sequence). The CDR3 nucleotides are TGTGCCAGCGGGGTTTATCGCGGGTTAGCGGGAGATACGCAGTATTTT. Translating gives CASGVYRGLAGDTQYF.

This clone is a singleton in its sample. The genes are TRBV6-5 and TRBJ1-2; tentatively, D is TRBD1 (5 bases). Germline values: CDR1 MNHEY, CDR2 SVGAGI. The CDR3 loop spans 15 amino acids. The germline V and J ends were trimmed by 0 bases and 8 bases, with 16 bases remaining between them. The CDR3 here is CASSYSGTGEQGYTF. The CDR3 nucleotides read TGTGCCAGCAGTTACTCTGGGACCGGGGAGCAGGGCTACACCTTC.

Only a few counts were recorded for this clone. This chain connects TRBV7-8 to TRBJ2-7, with D possibly matching TRBD2 (5 bases). Trimming left V 4 bases short and J 4 bases short, with 17 bases between. The CDR3 spans 15 residues. In germline, CDR1 is SGHVS, CDR2 FQNEAQ. CDR3 amino acids: CASSSSTQSGYEQYF. The CDR3 DNA sequence: TGTGCCAGCAGCTCTTCGACCCAGAGCGGATACGAGCAGTACTTC.

The V call is TRBV2, the J call TRBJ1-5; 8 nucleotides align to TRBD1. Trimming at V came to 3 bases and at J to 9 bases, leaving 7 bases not matched to a gene. CDR3 length equals 14 residues. Germline loops: CDR1 SNHLY, CDR2 FYNNEI. In DNA form, the CDR3 reads TGTGCCAGCAGTGACAGGGGGCCCCTTTGGCCCCAGCATTTT. Amino acid sequence: CASSDRGPLWPQHF.

V and J are TRBV30 and TRBJ1-1; D is uncertain. The CDR3 has 12 residues. CDR1 and CDR2 (germline): GTSNPN, SVGIG (reference sequence). V lost 2 bases and J 0 bases, leaving 4 bases between the germline ends. Written as DNA, the CDR3 is TGTGCCTGGAGTAGTCTGAACACTGAAGCTTTCTTT. Its protein product is CAWSSLNTEAFF.